This T cell receptor beta chain was recorded in a study of OX40 agonist ivuxolimab in advanced cancers. Whole-study context: Ivuxolimab, an antibody that agonizes OX40 (CD134), was administered to the patients. A partial response was reached by three patients: one with hepatocellular carcinoma and two with cutaneous melanoma.

The data were produced by immunoSEQ multiplex PCR, yet TCRdb's version contains in-frame clones alone and is incomplete. This table holds about 33,000 clones, roughly 83% found once. Germline CDR1 reads SGHTA; CDR2 reads FQGNSA. The V end was cut by 5 bases, the J end by 7 bases, with 21 bases between. CDR3 length: 15 amino acids. This chain uses TRBV7-2 with TRBJ2-7; D might be TRBD1 or TRBD2, each matching 6 bases. The sample consisted of CD4+ or CD8+ T cells sorted from blood, taken in a trial of the OX40 agonist ivuxolimab. This TCR derives from an adult with an advanced solid tumor such as melanoma, head and neck, liver or kidney cancer. The CDR3 coding sequence is TGTGCCAGCAGCCCTTTCGGGGGCGCCCTAGGGGAGCAGTACTTC. This sequence encodes CASSPFGGALGEQYF.